Described below is a single T cell receptor beta chain sequence and its context. Its antigen remains undetermined. Base qualities were left out, and no much larger clone turns up one base away. TCRbeta CDR3 regions were amplified from genomic DNA using the immunoSEQ Assay, a bias-controlled multiplex PCR. In the authors' own workflow: Within the assay, amplification of reference gene primers was used to estimate how many nucleated cells each sample contained. To quantify the absolute abundance of each unique TCRbeta CDR3 rearrangement, sequence reads were collapsed and filtered. Productive Simpson clonality was computed per sample as the square root of Simpson's diversity index over productive rearrangements. TCRdb obtained this table from immuneACCESS and retained in-frame rearrangements with V and J assigned. These tables miss some clones; where compared with another copy, unresolved V genes account for less than half of the shortfall, and the remainder is unexplained. From that table come the V and J calls and clone size; the DNA was used to work out D and trimming. Present in this sample are 65,000 to 75,000 clones, around 90% of which were seen just once. Of the sample, 29% falls within the top ten clones.

This specimen comes from a study of blood T cell repertoires in COVID-19 (dated by TCRdb to the early 2020s). In terms of the full investigation: Samples covering the acute and convalescent phases of COVID-19 were provided by collaborators in the United States, Italy and Spain. The prospective study material was composed of cDNA or gDNA derived from T cells, B-cell-depleted T cells, or PBMCs. Deeply sampled blood TCRbeta repertoires from subjects exposed to, actively infected with, or recovered from COVID-19 were included in the dataset. The repertoires were released in a freely available public database meant as a resource for research on the immune response to SARS-CoV-2. Samples came from the ongoing ImmuneRACE study (first 160 participants) plus 1,254 subjects from 6 global collaborators. A de-identified subject ID, COVID-19 status, age in years and sex were almost always included in the sample metadata. Where available, HLA class I and class II types were obtained from metadata supplied by the sample provider rather than from assay-based typing.

Collaborating institutions collected whole blood in K2EDTA tubes following their own protocols. Collaborator samples were shipped for TCRbeta analysis as frozen whole blood, isolated PBMCs, or DNA extracted from either sample type. What the authors observed across the whole study: The quantity of clinical and demographic metadata differed by source and by participant and was supplied without curation.

Cut back by 3 bases and 0 bases, the V and J ends lie 10 bases apart. CDR3 length: 15 amino acids, cysteine to phenylalanine. Only the CDR3 DNA is retained, 45 bases long and in frame from the first base. CDR1 and CDR2, per the germline V gene (reference sequence), are LNHDA and SQIVND. The sequenced sample consisted of peripheral blood. The rearrangement combines TRBV19 with TRBJ2-3; the D gene identity is not certain. This clonotype originated in a woman older than 75 with active or convalescent COVID-19. The CDR3 corresponds to CASSMAGSSTDTQYF. The DNA sequence is TGTGCCAGTAGTATGGCTGGCTCTAGCACAGATACGCAGTATTTT.